The 15 T cell receptor beta chains listed next were all sequenced from one sample in a study of T cell repertoires in cytomegalovirus infection. TCRdb reprocessed the reads with MiXCR, giving one entry per CDR3 protein. Counted here are some 220,000 distinct CDR3 sequences, 6% to 8% occurring once; the ten biggest clones make up around 6.9%. What was sequenced was PBMCs. These receptors came from a human donor in good health (CMV status not recorded). Some clones in this sample may be carry-over from other donors' samples.

This clonotype appeared many times. The chain recombines TRBV28 with TRBJ2-5; D remains unclear. This CDR3 is built from 15 residues. Germline CDR1 is MDHEN and CDR2 is SYDVKM. The germline V and J ends were trimmed by 4 bases and 0 bases, with 12 bases remaining between them. CDR3 region: CASSSPLDNQETQYF. The CDR3 DNA sequence: TGTGCCAGCAGTTCTCCTCTCGACAACCAAGAGACCCAGTACTTC.

This clonotype was seen many times. J is TRBJ1-1 and V is TRBV19; D perhaps matches TRBD1 (5 bases). Germline CDR1 LNHDA, CDR2 SQIVND (reference sequence). The V end was cut by 6 bases, the J end by 5 bases, with 22 bases between. The CDR3 loop spans 16 amino acids. The CDR3 region has the DNA TGTGCCAGTAGCGAACCGTCGGGGCAGGATGGGACTGAAGCTTTCTTT. Its protein is CASSEPSGQDGTEAFF.

This clonotype was found a few times. The J gene is TRBJ1-4, the V gene TRBV10-3, with D tentatively TRBD1 (5 bases). Germline-derived CDR1 and CDR2 are ENHRY and SYGVKD. This CDR3 has 14 residues. The V end was cut by 2 bases, the J end by 5 bases, with 9 bases between. The CDR3 sequence: CAISEGGNNEKLFF. As DNA, the CDR3 is TGTGCCATCAGTGAGGGGGGAAACAATGAAAAACTGTTTTTT.

At least ten counts were recorded for this clonotype. The chain has TRBV20-1 and TRBJ1-1; the D is unclear. Germline V gives CDR1 DFQATT, CDR2 SNEGSKA (reference sequence). This CDR3 comprises 12 residues. V lost 6 bases and J 1 base, leaving 9 bases between the germline ends. In DNA, the CDR3 is TGCAGTGCGAGGACCCAGAACACTGAAGCTTTCTTT. Translating it yields CSARTQNTEAFF.

This clonotype has at least ten counts. This rearrangement joins TRBV15 to TRBJ2-3, with 8 bases fitting TRBD1. The germline gives CDR1 LNHNV, CDR2 YYDKDF (reference sequence). The length of the CDR3 is 14 residues. V dropped 8 bases and J dropped 7; count of bases not matched to a gene: 11. The CDR3 DNA reads as TGTGCCACCCTGGCGGCAGGGGGCTCTCATACGCAGTATTTT. Translation: CATLAAGGSHTQYF.

This clonotype was counted at least ten times. V gene TRBV6-2 or TRBV6-3 combines with J gene TRBJ2-7; D uncertain. V was trimmed by 4 bases and J by 4 bases, leaving 8 bases between them. Germline CDR1 MNHEY, CDR2 SVGEGT. The CDR3 totals 12 residues. The CDR3 loop reads CASSSDGYEQYF. The CDR3 DNA reads as TGTGCCAGCAGTTCGGACGGATACGAGCAGTACTTC.

This clonotype was recorded many times. The chain is built from TRBV5-1 and TRBJ1-1, with 8 bases lining up with TRBD1. The germline gives CDR1 SGHRS, CDR2 YFSETQ. The CDR3 is 16 residues long. With V trimmed by 0 bases and J by 0 bases, 4 bases remained unmatched. CDR3 amino acids: CASSLEWDRLNTEAFF. The CDR3 DNA is TGCGCCAGCAGCTTGGAATGGGACAGGTTGAACACTGAAGCTTTCTTT.

This clonotype was seen ten or more times. This sequence joins TRBV28 and TRBJ2-3, with 11 bases that match TRBD1. V gave up 2 bases and J gave up 5 bases; unmatched junction bases: 6. CDR1 and CDR2 from the germline V gene are MDHEN and SYDVKM. The CDR3 consists of 16 residues. The CDR3, as DNA: TGTGCCAGCAGTTTAATTGGACAGGGGGCAGGAGATACGCAGTATTTT. Protein: CASSLIGQGAGDTQYF.

This clonotype occurred many times. This rearrangement joins TRBV6-2 or TRBV6-3 to TRBJ1-1; perhaps TRBD1 as D (6 bases). V was cut by 6 bases and J by 0 bases, with 11 bases left in between. The germline V gene encodes CDR1 MNHEY and CDR2 SVGEGT. The CDR3 sequence is 14 residues long. The DNA of the CDR3 is TGTGCCAGCAGGGCAGGGGCCATGAACACTGAAGCTTTCTTT. This encodes CASRAGAMNTEAFF.

The rearrangement joins TRBV28 to TRBJ2-1; D might be TRBD1 (6 bases). Between the trimmed V and J ends, which lost 3 bases and 0 bases, there was a span of 21 bases. CDR1 and CDR2 from the germline V gene are MDHEN and SYDVKM. This CDR3 comprises 19 residues. Written as DNA, the CDR3 is TGTGCCAGCAGTTTCTATCTCGAGGGGACAAGGAGCTCCTACAATGAGCAGTTCTTC. This translates into CASSFYLEGTRSSYNEQFF.

The table lists this clonotype with a few counts. The rearrangement joins TRBV7-2 to TRBJ2-5, with 11 bases fitting TRBD2. CDR3 size: 16 residues. Germline loops: CDR1 SGHTA, CDR2 FQGNSA. The junction had 5 bases not matched to a gene; V was cut back by 3 bases and J by 2 bases. The CDR3 nucleotides are TGTGCCAGCAGCTTGGGGGCTAGCGGGGGGCAAGAGACCCAGTACTTC. It specifies CASSLGASGGQETQYF.

Ten or more counts support this clonotype. V gene TRBV7-2 combines with J gene TRBJ2-2; tentative D call: TRBD2 (6 bases). V was shortened by 4 bases and J by 4 bases, with 16 bases between the two germline ends. From germline, CDR1 is SGHTA and CDR2 FQGNSA. The CDR3 extends over 16 amino acids. In DNA form, the CDR3 reads TGTGCCAGCAGCTCTGACGGGAGCTTGGGCACCGGGGAGCTGTTTTTT. Amino acid sequence: CASSSDGSLGTGELFF.

This clonotype was found many times. The rearrangement uses TRBV7-2 and TRBJ2-2, with D possibly being TRBD2 (5 bases). This CDR3 is 16 amino acids long. The V gene lost 3 bases and the J gene lost 0 bases, with 11 bases spanning the gap. Germline CDR1 is SGHTA and CDR2 is FQGNSA. CDR3 in DNA: TGTGCCAGCAGCTTCCGCGGGCTGTCGAACACCGGGGAGCTGTTTTTT. Amino acids: CASSFRGLSNTGELFF.

At least ten counts were recorded for this clonotype. The rearrangement uses TRBV4-1 and TRBJ2-7; 9 bases align to TRBD1. Germline loops: CDR1 MGHRA, CDR2 YSYEKL. The CDR3 is made up of 15 amino acids. With V trimmed by 2 bases and J by 4 bases, 6 bases remained unmatched. The CDR3 sequence: CASSQFDRGNYEQYF. In DNA form, the CDR3 reads TGCGCCAGCAGCCAATTCGACAGGGGGAATTACGAGCAGTACTTC.

The rearrangement joins TRBV7-2 to TRBJ1-1, with D possibly TRBD1 on 5 matching bases. The germline CDR1 and CDR2 sequences are SGHTA and FQGNSA. Between the trimmed V and J ends, which lost 3 bases and 4 bases, there was a span of 12 bases. The CDR3 is made up of 14 amino acids. The CDR3 DNA sequence: TGTGCCAGCAGCTTGTCAGGGCGTCGCACTGAAGCTTTCTTT. Translated: CASSLSGRRTEAFF.